This record looks at one TCR beta chain sequence and its context. As yet, its antigen is unknown. Repertoires were generated with immunoSEQ multiplex PCR, while TCRdb's copy carries only in-frame clones and drops some. The table shows some 350,000 clones, with around 90% occurring only once. The CDR3 runs 16 residues. Germline V gene data show CDR1 as SGHDT and CDR2 as YYEEEE. The V end lost 6 bases, the J end lost 5 bases, and 23 bases lay between the germline ends. The data were obtained in a study of Ad26.COV2.S vaccination and SARS-CoV-2 variants. The study, taken as a whole, reports: Spike-specific TCR breadth ran higher among vaccine recipients than placebo recipients. Reportedly, after vaccination the spike-specific CD8+ and CD4+ T cell responses displayed substantial breadth. Researchers reported similar non-spike TCR breadth in vaccine and placebo recipients.

The origin of this receptor is a human donor who had recovered from COVID-19. The J gene is TRBJ1-1, the V gene TRBV5-6, with no clear D. The sequenced sample was peripheral blood, obtained after recovery from COVID-19. Here the CDR3 reads CASTQSLGLRSTEAFF. In DNA form, the CDR3 reads TGTGCCAGCACCCAATCGTTGGGCCTTAGGAGTACTGAAGCTTTCTTT. Full variable domain (outside the CDR3, taken from reference TRBV5-6 and TRBJ1-1): DAGVTQSPTHLIKTRGQQVTLRCSPKSGHDTVSWYQQALGQGPQFIFQYYEEEERQRGNFPDRFSGHQFPNYSSELNVNALLLGDSALYLCASTQSLGLRSTEAFFGQGTRLTVV.